This T cell receptor (beta chain) was sequenced for a study of graft-versus-host responses after intestinal transplantation. Study context: Anti-thymocyte globulin induction, then tacrolimus and steroids for roughly 3 years, went to all recipients. General observations from the study: GvH clones surfaced in recipient marrow, some emerging earlier in ileum or blood.

On this clone: The antigen is unknown.

Some clones are missing from TCRdb's copy, which holds only in-frame ones; the method was immunoSEQ multiplex PCR. Of about 120,000 clones listed, approximately 92% are singletons. The CDR3 sequence is 18 residues long. The junction had 13 bases not matched to a gene; V was cut back by 5 bases and J by 0 bases. Germline CDR1 SEHNR, CDR2 FQNEAQ (reference sequence). The clonotype was recovered from a human donor who received an intestinal transplant. The sequences come from unstimulated CD4+ T cells sorted from spleen or lymph node cells, collected before intestinal transplant. V and J are TRBV7-9 and TRBJ2-1, with TRBD2 matching over 7 bases. CDR3 DNA: TGTGCCAGCAGCCCTCCGAGGGCGGGAGTCTTCTCCTACAATGAGCAGTTCTTC. Amino acids: CASSPPRAGVFSYNEQFF. The full variable domain, in which reference TRBV7-9 and TRBJ2-1 provide the parts outside the CDR3, is DTGVSQNPRHKITKRGQNVTFRCDPISEHNRLYWYRQTLGQGPEFLTYFQNEAQLEKSRLLSDRFSAERPKGSFSTLEIQRTEQGDSAMYLCASSPPRAGVFSYNEQFFGPGTRLTVL.